Below, 27 T cell receptor beta chains from the same sample are listed, as sequenced in a study of blood T cell repertoires in COVID-19. The method was immunoSEQ multiplex PCR; TCRdb's version includes in-frame clones alone and lacks a portion of them. The sample has around 300,000 clones; 86% are singletons. Sequences were obtained from peripheral blood. Receptors originate from a young woman who had recovered from COVID-19.

This clone was counted between two and nine times. The sample has other DNA sequences that encode this CDR3 too. The chain carries TRBV6-2 or TRBV6-3 and TRBJ2-1, with a tentative D call TRBD2 (6 bases). Trimming shortened V by 2 bases and J by 8 bases, and 7 bases separated the two germline ends. The CDR3 has 12 amino acids. Per germline, CDR1 MNHEY and CDR2 SVGEGT. As DNA, the CDR3 is TGTGCCAGCAGTTACCCTAGCGATGAGCAGTTCTTC. It codes for CASSYPSDEQFF.

In its sample, this clone was seen a few times. The V call is TRBV28, the J call TRBJ1-2; the D is unclear. The CDR3 runs 12 residues. CDR1 MDHEN and CDR2 SYDVKM come from the germline V gene. The germline V and J ends were trimmed by 10 bases and 10 bases, with 19 bases remaining between them. In nucleotides, the CDR3 is TGTGCCACCCAGTCGGGTCCTACGCCCTACACCTTC. This codes for CATQSGPTPYTF.

The V call is TRBV7-9, the J call TRBJ2-4, with TRBD1 identical over 7 bases. The J segment lost 3 bases and the V segment lost 1 base, leaving 6 bases of the junction unmatched. The CDR3 extends over 16 amino acids. Germline CDR1 and CDR2: SEHNR and FQNEAQ (reference sequence). The CDR3, as DNA: TGTGCCAGCAGCTTAGTAACAGGGGCTGTCAAAAACATTCAGTACTTC. Amino acids: CASSLVTGAVKNIQYF.

Written as DNA, the CDR3 is TGTGCCAGCCGCCCTAGCGGACAGGGGGCCGGGGAGCTGTTTTTT. Amino acid sequence: CASRPSGQGAGELFF. The V call is TRBV27, the J call TRBJ2-2, with 10 bases aligning to TRBD1. From germline, CDR1 is MNHEY and CDR2 SMNVEV (reference sequence). V was clipped by 8 bases and J by 6 bases; unmatched bases: 9. The CDR3 length is 15 residues.

V gene TRBV7-3 combines with J gene TRBJ2-2; possible D gene TRBD2, 6 bases. Germline-derived CDR1 and CDR2 are SGHTA and FQGTGA. Trimming removed 2 bases from V and 7 bases from J, with 17 bases in between. The CDR3 has 16 amino acids. The CDR3 is CASSLGAPGVVGELFF. The DNA for the CDR3 is TGTGCCAGCAGCTTAGGTGCCCCGGGGGTTGTCGGGGAGCTGTTTTTT.

The J gene is TRBJ2-7, the V gene TRBV28, with 9 bases fitting TRBD2. The CDR3 is made up of 17 amino acids. Germline V gene lookup returns CDR1 MDHEN and CDR2 SYDVKM. Trimming removed 7 bases from V and 0 bases from J; junction bases left unmatched: 13. DNA for the CDR3: TGTGCCAGCACCTTTGGGCTAGCGGGGACCAGCTCCTACGAGCAGTACTTC. Translation gives CASTFGLAGTSSYEQYF.

This chain uses TRBV2 with TRBJ1-4; maybe TRBD1 (6 bases). V lost 6 bases and J 4 bases, leaving 12 bases between the germline ends. The CDR3 totals 14 residues. The germline V gene encodes CDR1 SNHLY and CDR2 FYNNEI. The chain's CDR3 is CASRMDSNNEKLFF. CDR3 DNA sequence: TGTGCCAGCAGGATGGACAGCAATAATGAAAAACTGTTTTTT.

The chain joins TRBV3-1 (or the pseudogene TRBV3-2) to TRBJ2-4, with 7 bases lining up with TRBD2. J was trimmed by 7 bases and V by 4 bases; bases with no gene match: 13. This CDR3 is built from 16 residues. The germline CDR1 and CDR2 sequences are LGHDT and YNNKEL (reference sequence). CDR3 DNA: TGTGCCAGCAGCCGGTCTAGCGGAATAACTTTGAACATTCAGTACTTC. Protein: CASSRSSGITLNIQYF.

V is TRBV12-3 or TRBV12-4 and J is TRBJ1-1; a possible D gene is TRBD1 (6 bases). This CDR3 has 13 amino acids. V lost 5 bases and J lost 7, with 14 bases in between. In nucleotides, the CDR3 is TGTGCCAGCAGTCCCCAGGGGTCCATTGAAGCTTTCTTT. Its translation: CASSPQGSIEAFF.

The gene calls are TRBV4-1 and TRBJ1-1; 8 nucleotides match TRBD1. There are 14 residues in the CDR3. Germline values: CDR1 MGHRA, CDR2 YSYEKL. V was clipped by 1 base and J by 5 bases; unmatched bases: 3. CDR3 protein: CASSQGDRLTEAFF. Here the CDR3 DNA reads TGCGCCAGCAGCCAAGGGGACAGGTTGACTGAAGCTTTCTTT.

This rearrangement joins TRBV7-8 to TRBJ1-5; possible D gene TRBD1, 6 bases. The CDR3 runs 16 residues. V was shortened by 1 base and J by 5 bases, with 15 bases between the two germline ends. The germline V gene has CDR1 SGHVS and CDR2 FQNEAQ. As DNA, the CDR3 is TGTGCCAGCAGCTTAGACAGGGTGAGAGTGGATCAGCCCCAGCATTTT. This gives the protein CASSLDRVRVDQPQHF.

The chain has TRBV11-3 and TRBJ2-1, with TRBD1 matching over 7 bases. This CDR3 contains 15 residues. Germline CDR1 and CDR2: SGHNT and YENEEA. The V segment lost 4 bases and the J segment 1 base; nucleotides outside the gene matches: 4. The CDR3 sequence is CASSSTGKSYNEQFF. The CDR3 DNA follows: TGTGCCAGCAGCTCGACAGGGAAGTCCTACAATGAGCAGTTCTTC. Filled out from reference TRBV11-3 and TRBJ2-1, the complete variable domain reads EAGVVQSPRYKIIEKKQPVAFWCNPISGHNTLYWYLQNLGQGPELLIRYENEEAVDDSQLPKDRFSAERLKGVDSTLKIQPAELGDSAVYLCASSSTGKSYNEQFFGPGTRLTVL.

The chain couples TRBV5-1 to TRBJ2-2; D possibly corresponds to TRBD1 (6 bases). Looked up from germline, CDR1 is SGHRS and CDR2 is YFSETQ. V was pared by 4 bases and J by 7 bases, with 11 bases between. The length of the CDR3 is 13 residues. In DNA, the CDR3 is TGCGCCAGCAGCGGCCGGGGACACGGGGAGCTGTTTTTT. This gives the protein CASSGRGHGELFF.

The J gene is TRBJ2-5, the V gene TRBV23-1, with 9 positions matching TRBD2. TRBV23-1 is recorded as an ORF, its role being uncertain. Unmatched junction bases numbered 12, after V lost 2 bases and J lost 5 bases. The CDR3 is 17 amino acids. Written as DNA, the CDR3 is TGCGCCAGCAGTCAACCCGAGGAGCGGGGGGCCGCGGAGACCCAGTACTTC. Protein product: CASSQPEERGAAETQYF.

The CDR3 coding sequence is TGTGCCAGCAGCGTAGACGGACGAGGAGGCGAGCAGTACTTC. The encoded protein is CASSVDGRGGEQYF. This chain joins TRBV9 and TRBJ2-7, with a tentative D call TRBD2 (5 bases). Germline CDR1 SGDLS, CDR2 YYNGEE. There are 14 residues in the CDR3. Deletions cut 0 bases from V and 6 bases from J, with 13 bases between. The full variable domain, its missing parts supplied by reference TRBV9 and TRBJ2-7, is DSGVTQTPKHLITATGQRVTLRCSPRSGDLSVYWYQQSLDQGLQFLIQYYNGEERAKGNILERFSAQQFPDLHSELNLSSLELGDSALYFCASSVDGRGGEQYFGPGTRLTVT.

This rearrangement joins TRBV9 to TRBJ1-1, with TRBD1 matching over 7 bases. The CDR3 is 14 amino acids. CDR1 and CDR2 from the germline V gene are SGDLS and YYNGEE. Trimming took 4 bases from V and 6 from J; bases not matched to a gene: 9. As DNA, the CDR3 is TGTGCCAGCAGCCCCCGGCCCCAGGGGGCTGAAGCTTTCTTT. Translation: CASSPRPQGAEAFF.

This CDR3 reads CASSPLGPDPTYGYTF. CDR3 sequence (DNA): TGCGCCAGCAGCCCCTTGGGGCCCGACCCAACCTATGGCTACACCTTC. The chain combines TRBV4-1 with TRBJ1-2, with D maybe TRBD1 (5 bases). Trimming shortened V by 4 bases and J by 4 bases, and 19 bases separated the two germline ends. The germline V gene encodes CDR1 MGHRA and CDR2 YSYEKL. This CDR3 is 16 amino acids long.

The V call is TRBV29-1, the J call TRBJ1-2; 10 positions match TRBD1. Germline trimming cut 7 bases from V and 7 bases from J; bases unmatched to any gene: 9. The CDR3 extends over 13 amino acids. Germline CDR1 reads SQVTM; CDR2 reads ANQGSEA. Written as DNA, the CDR3 is TGCAGCGGGACGACAGGGGGCGTGTCTGGCTACACCTTC. Protein product: CSGTTGGVSGYTF.

The chain is built from TRBV10-2 and TRBJ1-2; D is unresolved. Trimming took off 2 bases at V and 4 bases at J, with 8 bases between the two ends. Germline CDR1 reads WSHSY; CDR2 reads SAAADI. The CDR3 loop spans 13 amino acids. The CDR3 region has the DNA TGCGCCAGCAGTGAGAGGAGGTCCTATGGCTACACCTTC. It specifies CASSERRSYGYTF.

This clone was detected only once. The chain employs TRBV29-1 and TRBJ2-3; a possible D gene is TRBD2 (6 bases). Germline V gene data show CDR1 as SQVTM and CDR2 as ANQGSEA. The CDR3 runs 13 residues. Trimming left V 4 bases short and J 0 bases short, with 8 bases between. CDR3 amino acids: CSVGGGSTDTQYF. The CDR3 DNA is TGCAGCGTTGGGGGAGGCAGCACAGATACGCAGTATTTT.

This chain uses TRBV19 with TRBJ2-7; 11 bases are shared with TRBD1. The CDR3 has 13 amino acids. The J segment lost 6 bases and the V segment lost 5 bases, leaving 3 bases of the junction unmatched. Germline CDR1 reads LNHDA; CDR2 reads SQIVND (reference sequence). CDR3 bases: TGTGCCAGTAGTTTAGGACAGGGGGCCGAGCAGTACTTC. As protein: CASSLGQGAEQYF.

This clone was counted once. The V and J genes are TRBV5-6 and TRBJ1-1; 7 nucleotides line up with TRBD1. CDR3 size: 15 residues. V was clipped by 0 bases and J by 5 bases; unmatched bases: 7. Germline V gene lookup returns CDR1 SGHDT and CDR2 YYEEEE. This CDR3 reads CASSLGQGDLTEAFF. Written as DNA, the CDR3 is TGTGCCAGCAGCTTGGGGCAGGGGGATTTGACTGAAGCTTTCTTT.

This chain connects TRBV6-6 to TRBJ2-1; 7 bases line up with TRBD2. With V trimmed by 2 bases and J by 10 bases, 8 bases remained unmatched. CDR1 is MNHNY, CDR2 SVGAGI, per germline (reference sequence). This CDR3 has 14 amino acids. CDR3 sequence reads: CASSYPTSSGEQFF. The CDR3 bases are TGTGCCAGCAGTTACCCCACGTCTAGCGGAGAGCAGTTCTTC.

The chain uses TRBV27 and TRBJ1-5; a possible D gene is TRBD1 (5 bases). Germline lookup yields CDR1 MNHEY and CDR2 SMNVEV (reference sequence). CDR3 length equals 15 residues. The ends were cut back, 3 bases at V and 4 bases at J, with 13 bases in the middle. This chain's CDR3 is CASSLEGHPNQPQHF. The CDR3 nucleotides read TGTGCCAGCAGTTTGGAGGGGCATCCGAATCAGCCCCAGCATTTT.

The chain employs TRBV5-4 and TRBJ2-1, with D possibly TRBD1 on 6 matching bases. Germline V gene lookup returns CDR1 SGHNT and CDR2 YYREEE (reference sequence). CDR3 length: 14 residues. With 0 bases removed from V and 5 bases from J, the gap between germline ends came to 9 bases. The CDR3 DNA sequence: TGTGCCAGCAGCTTGGCCGCAGGGGACAATGAGCAGTTCTTC. Amino acids: CASSLAAGDNEQFF.

The CDR3 reads CASSPGGTYEQFF. Here the CDR3 DNA reads TGTGCCAGCAGCCCCGGGGGAACCTATGAGCAGTTCTTC. The chain carries TRBV11-2 and TRBJ2-1; possibly TRBD2 for D (6 bases). Germline V gene lookup returns CDR1 SGHAT and CDR2 FQNNGV. The CDR3 sequence is 13 residues long. The V and J ends lost 5 bases and 8 bases respectively, with 13 bases between them.

The V and J genes are TRBV6-4 and TRBJ2-3; 7 positions match TRBD1. CDR3 length: 15 amino acids. Looked up from germline, CDR1 is MRHNA and CDR2 is SNTAGT. Trimming at V came to 2 bases and at J to 0 bases, leaving 2 bases not matched to a gene. The CDR3 here is CASSDRGRSTDTQYF. The CDR3 DNA reads TGTGCCAGCAGTGACAGGGGGCGAAGCACAGATACGCAGTATTTT.